This T cell receptor beta chain came from a study of blood T cells in healthy people across ages. Peripheral blood samples of around 9.3 milliliters were drawn from each donor. The V gene's germline CDR1 is SGHTA and CDR2 FQGNSA. Trimming took 6 bases from V and 2 from J; bases not matched to a gene: 2. This CDR3 contains 13 residues. Study outcomes and limitations: Higher diversity and more naive CD4+ cells were features of long-lived donors, compared to aged donors. Roughly linearly, TCR beta diversity per million T cells fell as age increased.

A few counts support this clonotype. Antigen unknown. The authors ran a second PCR of roughly 6 to 12 cycles using a sample-barcoded 5' primer and a J-beta primer mix. Via MiXCR, TCRdb re-called the 5' RACE reads, giving one row per CDR3 protein. The table lists 1.4 million or so distinct CDR3 sequences, approximately 39% of them singletons. The TCR originated in a young woman in good health. The chain is built from TRBV7-2 and TRBJ2-3; 7 bases match TRBD1. The sequencing input was blood. CDR3 sequence: CASRTGFTDTQYF. DNA of the CDR3: TGTGCCAGCAGGACAGGGTTCACAGATACGCAGTATTTT.